These 20 T cell receptor beta chains were sequenced from one sample in a study of blood T cell repertoires in COVID-19. The table came from immunoSEQ multiplex PCR; TCRdb's copy has only in-frame clones and leaves some out. The sample lists 250,000 to 350,000 clones; around nine tenths were seen once. The sample was peripheral blood. These receptors came from a woman in her twenties or thirties with COVID-19, enrolled during active disease.

CDR3: CASSLDTAATNEKLFF. CDR3 nucleotide sequence: TGCGCCAGCAGCCTCGACACCGCAGCAACTAATGAAAAACTGTTTTTT. The chain has TRBV5-1 and TRBJ1-4; D not certain. Trimming cost V 4 bases and J 0 bases, with 13 bases left between them. Germline CDR1 and CDR2: SGHRS and YFSETQ. This CDR3 has 16 residues.

This clone was detected only a few times. The genes are TRBV5-4 and TRBJ2-7; D perhaps matches TRBD2 (5 bases). Germline V gene lookup returns CDR1 SGHNT and CDR2 YYREEE (reference sequence). Trimming shortened V by 0 bases and J by 5 bases, and 15 bases separated the two germline ends. There are 15 residues in the CDR3. The CDR3 loop is CASSLEAGWGDEQYF. The CDR3 DNA follows: TGTGCCAGCAGCTTGGAGGCGGGCTGGGGTGACGAGCAGTACTTC. Together with reference TRBV5-4 and TRBJ2-7, the CDR3 gives the full variable domain: ETGVTQSPTHLIKTRGQQVTLRCSSQSGHNTVSWYQQALGQGPQFIFQYYREEENGRGNFPPRFSGLQFPNYSSELNVNALELDDSALYLCASSLEAGWGDEQYFGPGTRLTVT.

The V and J genes are TRBV21-1 and TRBJ2-7; no DNA check was done on the table's D call, TRBD2. TRBV21-1 is a listed pseudogene. This CDR3 is 15 amino acids long. CDR3 sequence reads: CASSKGLADSYEQYF. DNA of the CDR3: TGTGCCAGCAGCAAAGGGCTAGCGGACTCCTACGAGCAGTACTTC.

V is TRBV7-9 and J is TRBJ2-1, with 13 bases aligning to TRBD2. CDR1 and CDR2 (germline): SEHNR, FQNEAQ (reference sequence). CDR3 size: 17 residues. J was trimmed by 8 bases and V by 5 bases; bases with no gene match: 12. CDR3 DNA: TGTGCCAGCAGCCCATCCCCCGGGACTAGCGGGATGGATGAGCAGTTCTTC. Protein sequence: CASSPSPGTSGMDEQFF.

V is TRBV27 and J is TRBJ2-2, with 11 bases fitting TRBD2. The CDR3 is 15 amino acids. CDR1 and CDR2 (germline): MNHEY, SMNVEV (reference sequence). J gave up 11 bases and V 4 bases, and 9 bases lay outside the gene matches. DNA of the CDR3: TGTGCCAGCAGTTCCGGGACTAGCGGACCAAGAGAGCTGTTTTTT. Amino acid sequence: CASSSGTSGPRELFF.

V and J are TRBV5-3 and TRBJ2-5; TRBD1 might be the D (5 bases). TRBV5-3 is recorded as an ORF, its role being uncertain. The V end lost 5 bases, the J end lost 5 bases, and 13 bases lay between the germline ends. This CDR3 region has 13 residues. The CDR3 DNA follows: TGTGCCAGAAGATGCCAGGGAAAGGAGACCCAGTACTTC. It encodes CARRCQGKETQYF.

This chain links TRBV27 with TRBJ1-4; possible D gene TRBD1, 5 bases. Germline CDR1 reads MNHEY; CDR2 reads SMNVEV (reference sequence). The CDR3 is 13 residues long. The V gene lost 11 bases and the J gene lost 6 bases, with 16 bases spanning the gap. The CDR3 loop reads CAVRDVGDEKLFF. In nucleotides, the CDR3 is TGTGCCGTCAGGGATGTGGGCGATGAAAAACTGTTTTTT.

This clone was recorded once. V is TRBV5-4 and J is TRBJ2-7; TRBD1 matches 8 bases. The CDR3 contains 15 residues. From germline, CDR1 is SGHNT and CDR2 YYREEE (reference sequence). V trimming: 3 bases; J trimming: 3 bases; junction bases outside the gene matches: 8. CDR3 region: CASSSGGDDNYEQYF. The CDR3 nucleotides are TGTGCCAGCAGCTCAGGGGGCGATGACAACTACGAGCAGTACTTC. The variable domain in full, with the rest retrieved from reference TRBV5-4 and TRBJ2-7, is ETGVTQSPTHLIKTRGQQVTLRCSSQSGHNTVSWYQQALGQGPQFIFQYYREEENGRGNFPPRFSGLQFPNYSSELNVNALELDDSALYLCASSSGGDDNYEQYFGPGTRLTVT.

V gene TRBV6-5 combines with J gene TRBJ2-2; 10 positions agree with TRBD1. This CDR3 has 14 residues. V lost 7 bases and J lost 7; bases outside the gene matches: 6. Germline V gene sequence: CDR1 MNHEY, CDR2 SVGAGI. CDR3 nucleotides: TGTGCCAGCAATCGGGACAGGGGATTCGGGGAGCTGTTTTTT. It is translated as CASNRDRGFGELFF.

The V and J genes are TRBV7-9 and TRBJ2-1, with 7 bases aligning to TRBD2. The CDR3 extends over 13 amino acids. J gave up 6 bases and V 10 bases, and 9 bases lay outside the gene matches. CDR1 and CDR2 (germline): SEHNR, FQNEAQ (reference sequence). CDR3 nucleotides: TGTGCCACCTGGACTAGGGCATCCAATGAGCAGTTCTTC. Translated, it gives CATWTRASNEQFF.

Details on this clone: This CDR3 is also generated by other DNA sequences in the sample. The V and J genes are TRBV20-1 and TRBJ2-5; D is uncertain. This CDR3 has 11 residues. Germline V gene lookup returns CDR1 DFQATT and CDR2 SNEGSKA (reference sequence). V lost 5 bases to trimming and J lost 2 bases, with 6 bases between them. CDR3 nucleotides: TGCAGTGCTCGTCGGCAAGAGACCCAGTACTTC. Protein sequence: CSARRQETQYF.

The chain uses TRBV28 and TRBJ2-6; perhaps TRBD1 as D (5 bases). Germline-derived CDR1 and CDR2 are MDHEN and SYDVKM. V was clipped by 4 bases and J by 4 bases, with 17 bases between them. The CDR3 runs 17 residues. Here the CDR3 DNA reads TGTGCCAGCAGTTCCCGTGCAGGGTTCTTCGGGGCCAACGTCCTGACTTTC. It translates to CASSSRAGFFGANVLTF.

The chain is built from TRBV15 and TRBJ2-1; D unclear. This CDR3 has 14 amino acids. Trimming stripped 0 bases from V and 9 bases from J, with 12 bases between. From germline, CDR1 is LNHNV and CDR2 YYDKDF (reference sequence). The CDR3 region is CATSRDLSAGEQFF. For the CDR3, the DNA is TGTGCCACCAGCAGAGATCTATCCGCAGGTGAGCAGTTCTTC.

This chain uses TRBV27 with TRBJ1-1; the D is unclear. CDR3 size: 14 residues. V dropped 1 base and J dropped 5 bases, with 11 bases sitting between them. Germline CDR1 is MNHEY and CDR2 is SMNVEV (reference sequence). The CDR3 DNA is TGTGCCAGCAGTTTATTAGGGAGTGAGACTGAAGCTTTCTTT. Protein: CASSLLGSETEAFF.

The chain uses TRBV2 and TRBJ2-5; TRBD2 matches at 11 bases. Germline-derived CDR1 and CDR2 are SNHLY and FYNNEI. The junction had 18 bases not matched to a gene; V was cut back by 1 base and J by 5 bases. CDR3 length: 20 residues. CDR3 in DNA: TGTGCCAGCAGTGAAGGAATTTTCGGACTAGCGGGCGCCCCCCCTGAGACCCAGTACTTC. It translates to CASSEGIFGLAGAPPETQYF.

The chain carries TRBV12-3 or TRBV12-4 and TRBJ1-4, with a tentative D call TRBD1 (6 bases). The CDR3 loop spans 13 amino acids. Trimming pared 5 bases from V and 8 bases from J, leaving 12 bases between. This CDR3 is CASSKGGLEKLFF. CDR3 nucleotides: TGTGCCAGCAGTAAAGGGGGATTGGAAAAACTGTTTTTT.

The V gene is TRBV3-1 (or the pseudogene TRBV3-2), the J gene TRBJ2-3; D remains ambiguous. In germline, CDR1 is LGHDT, CDR2 YNNKEL (reference sequence). The CDR3 runs to 12 residues. V lost 1 base, J lost 8 bases, and 7 bases lay in between. Written as DNA, the CDR3 is TGTGCCAGCAGCCAAGGTTGGAGTACGCAGTATTTT. Residues: CASSQGWSTQYF.

J is TRBJ2-7 and V is TRBV19; 16 bases line up with TRBD2. The V segment lost 4 bases and the J segment 7 bases; nucleotides outside the gene matches: 10. Germline V lookup: CDR1 LNHDA, CDR2 SQIVND (reference sequence). This CDR3 is 17 amino acids long. The CDR3 loop reads CASSTMGLAGGPGEQYF. Here the CDR3 DNA reads TGTGCCAGTAGTACCATGGGACTAGCGGGAGGGCCGGGGGAGCAGTACTTC.

The rearrangement joins TRBV19 to TRBJ2-1, with D perhaps matching TRBD2 (6 bases). Per the germline V gene, CDR1 is LNHDA and CDR2 is SQIVND (reference sequence). The CDR3 runs to 16 residues. Trimming removed 6 bases from V and 0 bases from J, with 15 bases in between. CDR3: CASRSTGTFSYNEQFF. The CDR3 bases are TGTGCCAGTAGGAGTACCGGGACTTTCTCCTACAATGAGCAGTTCTTC.

This clone was observed a single time. The rearrangement uses TRBV3-1 (or the pseudogene TRBV3-2) and TRBJ2-7; D is possibly TRBD2 (6 bases). The germline gives CDR1 LGHDT, CDR2 YNNKEL (reference sequence). This CDR3 comprises 15 residues. V gave up 6 bases and J gave up 0 bases, with 15 bases separating them. The CDR3 reads CASSSSGYASYEQYF. Here the CDR3 DNA reads TGTGCCAGCAGTAGCAGCGGGTACGCCTCCTACGAGCAGTACTTC.